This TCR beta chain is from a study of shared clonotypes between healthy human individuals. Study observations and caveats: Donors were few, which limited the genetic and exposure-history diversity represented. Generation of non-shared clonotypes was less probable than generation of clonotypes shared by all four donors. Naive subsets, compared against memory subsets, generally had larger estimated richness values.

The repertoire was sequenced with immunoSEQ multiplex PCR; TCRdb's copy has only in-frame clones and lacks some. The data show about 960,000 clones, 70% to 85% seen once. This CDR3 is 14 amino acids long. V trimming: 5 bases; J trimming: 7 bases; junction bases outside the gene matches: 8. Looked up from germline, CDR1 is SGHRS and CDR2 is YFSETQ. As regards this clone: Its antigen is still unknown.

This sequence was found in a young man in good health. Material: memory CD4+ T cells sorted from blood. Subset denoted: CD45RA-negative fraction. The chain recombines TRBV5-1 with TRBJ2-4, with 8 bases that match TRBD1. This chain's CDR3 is CASSLDRVANIQYF. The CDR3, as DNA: TGCGCCAGCAGTCTGGACAGGGTTGCGAACATTCAGTACTTC.